This TCR beta chain was retrieved from a study of PD-L1 blockade in urothelial cancer (dated by TCRdb to the late 2010s). About the investigation overall: Therapy was started in 2014 for all patients, and atezolizumab 1,200 mg was administered intravenously every 3 weeks. Durable clinical benefit was achieved by nine patients but not by the remaining 20. Durable clinical benefit was defined as a progression-free survival longer than 6 months, and TCR features were additionally tested against progression-free survival and overall survival. Blood samples were analyzed at 3 weeks after treatment start (second dose) and at 6 weeks after treatment start. Pretreatment blood TCR-seq was available for 30 or so patients, at least one posttreatment blood collection was obtained for around 25 patients, and tumor TCR-seq was available for around 25 patients. In the same patients, pretreatment tumors underwent whole exome sequencing and RNA sequencing in addition to TCR sequencing. Pretreatment tumor samples and matched peripheral blood, collected serially before and after atezolizumab treatment, underwent TCR sequencing. Patients had an ECOG performance status of 0 or 1 and had received between 0 and 3 prior chemotherapy regimens. About 90% of the roughly 30 patients were identified as males with urothelial cancer of bladder origin, and a prior smoking history was reported by 18 of 29 patients. A median of 141,255 T cells and 80,000 to 100,000 unique TCRs was obtained from blood samples, and a median clonality of roughly 0.074 was observed. Somatic, immune and clinical correlates of response to PD-L1 blockade with atezolizumab in urothelial cancer were the focus of an exploratory multi-omic analysis.

Each PCR received spiked-in synthetic TCR analog templates so that absolute template abundance could be estimated from read counts. TCRbeta CDR3 regions were amplified from genomic DNA with bias-controlled V and J gene primers using the immunoSEQ assay. Rearranged TCRbeta segments were sequenced at approximately 20X coverage. For the original study's pipeline: Sequencing errors were corrected by clustering and CDR3s were annotated against IMGT to assign V, D and J genes. Downstream analyses used only productive TCRbeta rearrangements, leaving out any out-of-frame or stop-codon sequences. Clonality was computed as one minus Shannon entropy normalized by the log of the number of unique productive sequences. Clones differing between time points or between blood and tumor were identified by Fisher's exact test with Benjamini-Hochberg correction at adjusted p below 0.01. The table was pulled from immuneACCESS by TCRdb, which kept in-frame rearrangements only. Such tables lose some clones; where checked, under half of the loss comes from unresolved V genes, and the rest has no known cause. That table is the source of V, J and clone size, and D and trimming were worked out from the DNA. This sample holds about 84,000 clones; over 80% were observed only once. The ten largest clones add up to more than 9% of the sample.

A total of roughly 31 patients with locally advanced or metastatic urothelial carcinoma, treated at Memorial Sloan Kettering on a trial protocol, made up the cohort. Peripheral blood mononuclear cells were collected pretreatment and during treatment, with between 1 and 8 total time points obtained per patient. The Qiagen DNeasy Blood extraction kit was used to purify genomic DNA from total PBMCs and tumor samples. PBMCs were collected pretreatment and during treatment, and were isolated and stored as previously described. Comments on this clone: Its antigen remains unidentified. One base away there is no much larger clone; base qualities are not given.

Here is what the overall study found, with its caveats: Among patients with durable benefit, tumor-associated TCR clones showed greater expansion in peripheral blood 3 weeks after treatment started (n of about 20, p = 0.022). Improved progression-free and overall survival was found to be associated with pretreatment peripheral blood TCR clonality below the median. Because the sample size was small (n ≈ 30) and many exploratory analyses were performed, the results are intended to be hypothesis-generating.

The receptor comes from a man aged 70-80 years with urothelial cancer. The starting material was PBMCs, obtained around atezolizumab (anti-PD-L1) treatment.

CDR3 loop: CASSLGRTVITNEKLFF. The DNA sequence is as follows: TGTGCCAGCAGCTTAGGGAGGACAGTTATAACTAATGAAAAACTGTTTTTT. The chain couples TRBV7-9 to TRBJ1-4; 6 matching bases give a weak D call of TRBD1. From the cysteine through the phenylalanine, the CDR3 covers 17 amino acids. CDR3 DNA only is kept here, 51 bases in frame from base 1. The germline V gene (reference sequence) sets CDR1 to SEHNR and CDR2 to FQNEAQ. The junction shows trimming of 1 base on V and 1 base on J, plus 13 bases between the germline ends.